This T cell receptor (beta chain) appears in the sequencing data of a study of PD-L1 blockade in urothelial cancer. Study details: Patients initiated atezolizumab in 2014 at 1,200 mg intravenously every 3 weeks. Patients had been given 0 to 3 earlier chemotherapy regimens. Blood was tested 3 weeks (second dose) and 6 weeks into treatment.

TCRdb keeps only in-frame clones here, not all; method: immunoSEQ multiplex PCR. Of some 53,000 clones in the sample, 60% to 85% were seen once. Germline CDR1 LNHNV, CDR2 YYDKDF (reference sequence). Trimming at V came to 1 base and at J to 8 bases, leaving 7 bases not matched to a gene. This CDR3 contains 15 residues. This clone was observed a single time. The chain carries TRBV15 and TRBJ1-4; TRBD1 aligns across 7 bases. This clonotype originated in a man between 65 and 79 years old with urothelial cancer. Material: PBMCs, obtained around atezolizumab (anti-PD-L1) treatment. CDR3 sequence (DNA): TGTGCCACCAGCAGAGGTACAGGGGCGAGAGAAAAACTGTTTTTT. Protein sequence: CATSRGTGAREKLFF.